This TCR beta chain appears in the sequencing data of a study of blood T cell repertoires in COVID-19. Whole-study context: Spain, Italy and the United States supplied samples that represented acute and convalescent COVID-19. Sample material is recorded as cDNA or gDNA derived from T cells, B-cell-depleted T cells, or PBMCs.

In the original workflow: From reference gene primer amplification, estimates of nucleated cell counts were derived. TCRdb's table, derived via immunoSEQ multiplex PCR, lists solely in-frame clones and lacks some. V and J calls and clone size come straight from that table; D and trimming were deduced from the DNA. The data hold about 250,000 clones, with 65% to 85% observed a single time. J was trimmed by 5 bases and V by 4 bases; bases with no gene match: 9. Germline lookup yields CDR1 LNHDA and CDR2 SQIVND (reference sequence). CDR3 size: 16 residues. The TCR was taken from a man aged 35 to 55 with acute or convalescent COVID-19. Sequenced sample: peripheral blood. The V call is TRBV19, the J call TRBJ2-2, with 8 positions matching TRBD1. Here the CDR3 reads CASSNGQGGGTGELFF. The CDR3 DNA reads as TGTGCCAGTAGTAATGGACAGGGAGGAGGAACCGGGGAGCTGTTTTTT.